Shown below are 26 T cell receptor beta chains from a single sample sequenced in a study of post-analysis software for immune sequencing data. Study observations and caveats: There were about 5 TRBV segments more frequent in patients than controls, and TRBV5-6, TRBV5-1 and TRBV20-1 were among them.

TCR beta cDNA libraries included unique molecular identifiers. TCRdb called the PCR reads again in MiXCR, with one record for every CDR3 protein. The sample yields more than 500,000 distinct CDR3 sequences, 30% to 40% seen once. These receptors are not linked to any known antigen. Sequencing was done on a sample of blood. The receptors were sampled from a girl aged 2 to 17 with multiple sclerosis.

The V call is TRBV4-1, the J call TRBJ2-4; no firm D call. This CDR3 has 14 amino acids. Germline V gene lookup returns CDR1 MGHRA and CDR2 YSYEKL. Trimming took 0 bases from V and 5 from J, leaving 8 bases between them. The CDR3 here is CASSQDQYQNIQYF. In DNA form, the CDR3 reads TGCGCCAGCAGCCAAGATCAGTATCAAAACATTCAGTACTTC.

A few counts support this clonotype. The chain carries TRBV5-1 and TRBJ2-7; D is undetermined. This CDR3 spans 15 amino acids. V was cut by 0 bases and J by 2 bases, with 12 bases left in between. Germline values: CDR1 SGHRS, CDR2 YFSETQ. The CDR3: CASSLDPDNTYEQYF. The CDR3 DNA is TGCGCCAGCAGCTTGGACCCAGACAACACCTACGAGCAGTACTTC.

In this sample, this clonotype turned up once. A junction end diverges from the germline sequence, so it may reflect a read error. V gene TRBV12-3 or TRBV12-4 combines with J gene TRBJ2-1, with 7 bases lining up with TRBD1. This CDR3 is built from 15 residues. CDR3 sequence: CASSPRTGLNNERFF. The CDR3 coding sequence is TGTGCCAGCAGTCCGAGGACAGGTCTTAACAATGAGCGGTTCTTC.

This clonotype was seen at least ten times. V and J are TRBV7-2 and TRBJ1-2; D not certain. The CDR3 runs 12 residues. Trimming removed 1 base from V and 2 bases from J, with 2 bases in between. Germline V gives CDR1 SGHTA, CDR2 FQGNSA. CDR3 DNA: TGTGCCAGCAGCTTAGACAACTATGGCTACACCTTC. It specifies CASSLDNYGYTF.

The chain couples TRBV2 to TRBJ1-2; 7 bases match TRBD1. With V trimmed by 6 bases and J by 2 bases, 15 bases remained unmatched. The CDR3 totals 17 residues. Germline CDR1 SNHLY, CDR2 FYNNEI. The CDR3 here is CASRGQLQMWRNYGYTF. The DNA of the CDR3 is TGTGCCAGCAGGGGACAGCTTCAAATGTGGAGAAACTATGGCTACACCTTC.

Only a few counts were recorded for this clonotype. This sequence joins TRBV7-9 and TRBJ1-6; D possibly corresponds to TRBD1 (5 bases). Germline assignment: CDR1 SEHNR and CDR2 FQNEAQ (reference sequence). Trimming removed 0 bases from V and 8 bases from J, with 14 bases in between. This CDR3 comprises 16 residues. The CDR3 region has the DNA TGTGCCAGCAGCTTAGCGCTTATGGGGCGCGATTCACCCCTCCACTTT. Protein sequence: CASSLALMGRDSPLHF.

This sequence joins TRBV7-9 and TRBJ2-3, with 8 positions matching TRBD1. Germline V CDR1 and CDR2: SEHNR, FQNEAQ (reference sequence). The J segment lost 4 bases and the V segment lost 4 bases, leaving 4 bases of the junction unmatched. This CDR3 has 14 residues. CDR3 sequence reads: CASSSRGPSDTQYF. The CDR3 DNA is TGTGCCAGCAGCTCCAGGGGGCCGTCAGATACGCAGTATTTT.

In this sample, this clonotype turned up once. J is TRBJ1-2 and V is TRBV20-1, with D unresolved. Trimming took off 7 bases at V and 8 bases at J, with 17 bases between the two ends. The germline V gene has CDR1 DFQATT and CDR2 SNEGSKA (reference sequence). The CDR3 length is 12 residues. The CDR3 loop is CSDPPGGIGYTF. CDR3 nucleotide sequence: TGCAGTGACCCTCCGGGAGGAATAGGCTACACCTTC.

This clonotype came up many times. The DNA of the CDR3 is TGTGCCAGCAGTCCCGGGGTACTCTCCTACGAGCAGTACTTC. This codes for CASSPGVLSYEQYF. V is TRBV6-5 and J is TRBJ2-7; maybe TRBD2 (5 bases). V lost 5 bases to trimming and J lost 0 bases, with 11 bases between them. The germline CDR1 and CDR2 sequences are MNHEY and SVGAGI. The CDR3 loop spans 14 amino acids.

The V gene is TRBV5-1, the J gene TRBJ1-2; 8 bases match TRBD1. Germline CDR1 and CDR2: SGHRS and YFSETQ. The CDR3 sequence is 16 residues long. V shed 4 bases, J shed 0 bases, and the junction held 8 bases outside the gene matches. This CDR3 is CASSPGQAKANYGYTF. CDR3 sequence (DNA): TGCGCCAGCAGCCCGGGACAGGCTAAAGCTAACTATGGCTACACCTTC.

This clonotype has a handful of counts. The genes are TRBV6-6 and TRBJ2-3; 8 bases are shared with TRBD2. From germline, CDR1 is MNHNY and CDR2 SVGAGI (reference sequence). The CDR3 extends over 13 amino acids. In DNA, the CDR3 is TGTGCGATGAGCGCGGGGGGCCTTCATACGCAGTATTTT. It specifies CAMSAGGLHTQYF.

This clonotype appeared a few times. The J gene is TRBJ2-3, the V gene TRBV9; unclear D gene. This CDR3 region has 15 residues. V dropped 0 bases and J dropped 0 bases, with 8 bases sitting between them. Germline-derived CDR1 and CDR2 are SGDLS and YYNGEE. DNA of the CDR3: TGTGCCAGCAGCGTAGATCTCCCTAGCACAGATACGCAGTATTTT. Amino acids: CASSVDLPSTDTQYF.

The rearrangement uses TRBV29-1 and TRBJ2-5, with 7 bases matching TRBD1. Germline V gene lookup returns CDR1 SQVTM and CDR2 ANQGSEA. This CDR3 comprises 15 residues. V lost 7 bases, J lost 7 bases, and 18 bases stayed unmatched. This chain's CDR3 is CSAADVPGPGGTQYF. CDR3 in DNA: TGCAGCGCGGCGGATGTTCCGGGACCAGGGGGGACCCAGTACTTC. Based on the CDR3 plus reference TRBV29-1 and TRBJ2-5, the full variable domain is SAVISQKPSRDICQRGTSLTIQCQVDSQVTMMFWYRQQPGQSLTLIATANQGSEATYESGFVIDKFPISRPNLTFSTLTVSNMSPEDSSIYLCSAADVPGPGGTQYFGPGTRLLVL.

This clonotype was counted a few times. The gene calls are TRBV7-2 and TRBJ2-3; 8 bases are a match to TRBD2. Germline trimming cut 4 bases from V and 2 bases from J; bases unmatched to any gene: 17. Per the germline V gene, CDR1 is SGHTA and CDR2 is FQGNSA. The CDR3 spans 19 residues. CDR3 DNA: TGTGCCAGCAGCTCCCAACATTGGGACACCGGGGGGGTCACAGATACGCAGTATTTT. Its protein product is CASSSQHWDTGGVTDTQYF.

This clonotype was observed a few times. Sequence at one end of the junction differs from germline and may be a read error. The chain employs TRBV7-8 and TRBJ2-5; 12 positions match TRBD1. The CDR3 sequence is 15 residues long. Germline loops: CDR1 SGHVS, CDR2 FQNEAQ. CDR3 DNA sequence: TGCGCCAGCAGCTTGGGGACAGGGGGCCGAGAGACCCAGTACTTC. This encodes CASSLGTGGRETQYF. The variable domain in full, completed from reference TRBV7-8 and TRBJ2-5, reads GAGVSQSPRYKVAKRGQDVALRCDPISGHVSLFWYQQALGQGPEFLTYFQNEAQLDKSGLPSDRFFAERPEGSVSTLKIQRTQQEDSAVYLCASSLGTGGRETQYFGPGTRLLVL.

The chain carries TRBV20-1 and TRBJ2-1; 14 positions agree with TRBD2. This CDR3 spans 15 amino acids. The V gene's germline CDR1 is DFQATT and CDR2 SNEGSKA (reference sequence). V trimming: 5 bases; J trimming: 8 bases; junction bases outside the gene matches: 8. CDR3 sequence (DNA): TGCAGTGCTTCTGGGACTAGCGGGGGTCTTGATGAGCAGTTCTTC. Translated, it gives CSASGTSGGLDEQFF.

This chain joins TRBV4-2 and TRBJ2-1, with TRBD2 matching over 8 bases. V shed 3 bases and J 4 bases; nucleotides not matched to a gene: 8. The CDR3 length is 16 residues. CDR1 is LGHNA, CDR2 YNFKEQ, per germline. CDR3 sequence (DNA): TGTGCCAGCAGCCAGGTAGCGGGGAGCTCTTACAATGAGCAGTTCTTC. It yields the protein CASSQVAGSSYNEQFF.

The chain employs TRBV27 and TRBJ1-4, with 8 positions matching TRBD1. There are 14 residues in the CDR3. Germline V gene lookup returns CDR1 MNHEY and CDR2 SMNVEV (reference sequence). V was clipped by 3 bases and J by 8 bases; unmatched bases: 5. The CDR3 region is CASSFRRDREKLFF. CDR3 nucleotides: TGTGCCAGCAGTTTTCGCAGGGACAGGGAAAAACTGTTTTTT.

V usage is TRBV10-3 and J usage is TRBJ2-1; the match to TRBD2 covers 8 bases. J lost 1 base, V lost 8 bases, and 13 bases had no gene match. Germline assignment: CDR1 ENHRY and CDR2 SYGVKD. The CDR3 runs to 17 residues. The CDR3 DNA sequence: TGTGCCATCTCCCCGGGTAGCGGGGAGGGTTCCTACAATGAGCAGTTCTTC. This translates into CAISPGSGEGSYNEQFF.

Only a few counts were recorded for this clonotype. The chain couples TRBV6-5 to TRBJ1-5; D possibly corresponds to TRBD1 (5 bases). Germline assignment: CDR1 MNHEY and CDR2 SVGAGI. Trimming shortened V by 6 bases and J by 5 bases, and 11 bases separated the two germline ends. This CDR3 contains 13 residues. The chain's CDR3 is CASSRKTDQPQHF. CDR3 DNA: TGTGCCAGCAGCCGCAAGACAGATCAGCCCCAGCATTTT.

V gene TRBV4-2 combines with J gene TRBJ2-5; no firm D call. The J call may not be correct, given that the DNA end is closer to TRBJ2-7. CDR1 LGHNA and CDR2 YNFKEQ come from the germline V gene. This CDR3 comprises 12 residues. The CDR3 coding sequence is TGTGCCAGCAGCCAAGGAAGAAGCGAGCAGTACTTC. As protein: CASSQGRSEQYF.

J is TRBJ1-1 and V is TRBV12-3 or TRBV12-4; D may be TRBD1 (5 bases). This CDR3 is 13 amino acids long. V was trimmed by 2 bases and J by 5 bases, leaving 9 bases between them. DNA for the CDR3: TGTGCCAGCAGTTTAATGAGGGGAACTGAAGCTTTCTTT. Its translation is CASSLMRGTEAFF.

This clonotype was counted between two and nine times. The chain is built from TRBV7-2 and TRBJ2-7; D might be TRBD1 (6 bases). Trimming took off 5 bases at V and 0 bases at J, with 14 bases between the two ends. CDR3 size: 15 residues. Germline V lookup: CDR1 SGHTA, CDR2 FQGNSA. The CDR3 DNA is TGTGCCAGCAGCCCGCAGCCGGGACACTCCTACGAGCAGTACTTC. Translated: CASSPQPGHSYEQYF. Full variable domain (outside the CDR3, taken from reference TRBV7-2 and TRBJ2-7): GAGVSQSPSNKVTEKGKDVELRCDPISGHTALYWYRQSLGQGLEFLIYFQGNSAPDKSGLPSDRFSAERTGGSVSTLTIQRTQQEDSAVYLCASSPQPGHSYEQYFGPGTRLTVT.

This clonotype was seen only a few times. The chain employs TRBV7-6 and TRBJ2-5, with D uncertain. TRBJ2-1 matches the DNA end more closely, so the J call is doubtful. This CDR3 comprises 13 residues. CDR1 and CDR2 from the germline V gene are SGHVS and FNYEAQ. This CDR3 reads CASSFRQQETQFF. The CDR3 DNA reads TGTGCCAGCAGCTTCAGGCAACAAGAGACCCAGTTCTTC.

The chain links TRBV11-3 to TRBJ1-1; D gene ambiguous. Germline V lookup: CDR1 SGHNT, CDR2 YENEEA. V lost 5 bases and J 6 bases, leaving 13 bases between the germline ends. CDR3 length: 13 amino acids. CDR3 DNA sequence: TGTGCCAGCAGCCTATTCGGGGAGTCTGAAGCTTTCTTT. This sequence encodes CASSLFGESEAFF.

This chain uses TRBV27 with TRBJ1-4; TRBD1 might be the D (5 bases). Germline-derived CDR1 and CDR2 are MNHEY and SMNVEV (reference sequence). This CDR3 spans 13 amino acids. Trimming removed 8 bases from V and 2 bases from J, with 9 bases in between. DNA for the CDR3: TGTGCCAGCGGTCGACAGACTAATGAAAAACTGTTTTTT. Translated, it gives CASGRQTNEKLFF. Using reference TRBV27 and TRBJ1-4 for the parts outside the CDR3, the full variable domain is EAQVTQNPRYLITVTGKKLTVTCSQNMNHEYMSWYRQDPGLGLRQIYYSMNVEVTDKGDVPEGYKVSRKEKRNFPLILESPSPNQTSLYFCASGRQTNEKLFFGSGTQLSVL.